The 26 T cell receptor beta chains below all came from one sample that was sequenced in a study of blood T cell repertoires in COVID-19. TCRdb's table, derived via immunoSEQ multiplex PCR, lists solely in-frame clones and lacks some. The sample includes 220,000 or so clones, roughly 84% of them seen just once. Sequencing was performed on peripheral blood. Receptor source: a woman aged 60-75 years who had recovered from COVID-19.

This clone was recorded a few times. V usage is TRBV9 and J usage is TRBJ1-1; D perhaps matches TRBD1 (5 bases). The CDR3 loop spans 14 amino acids. Per germline, CDR1 SGDLS and CDR2 YYNGEE. V gave up 3 bases and J gave up 4 bases, with 13 bases separating them. This CDR3 reads CASSGKSGGTEAFF. DNA of the CDR3: TGTGCCAGCAGCGGCAAATCGGGGGGCACTGAAGCTTTCTTT.

V is TRBV7-3 and J is TRBJ2-3; D unclear. Per the germline V gene, CDR1 is SGHTA and CDR2 is FQGTGA. The CDR3 loop spans 16 amino acids. The V gene lost 1 base and the J gene lost 1 base, with 12 bases spanning the gap. The CDR3 DNA reads TGTGCCAGCAGCTTAAGCCAGTCAATCGGCACAGATACGCAGTATTTT. Translated, it gives CASSLSQSIGTDTQYF.

The count of this clone is one. The chain couples TRBV7-2 to TRBJ1-6; D perhaps matches TRBD1 (6 bases). This CDR3 is built from 16 residues. V was pared by 5 bases and J by 6 bases, with 17 bases between. Germline V gene data show CDR1 as SGHTA and CDR2 as FQGNSA. The CDR3: CASSKPGGTINSPLHF. CDR3 DNA: TGTGCCAGCAGCAAGCCCGGGGGGACAATTAATTCACCCCTCCACTTT. The whole variable domain, filled in from reference TRBV7-2 and TRBJ1-6, reads GAGVSQSPSNKVTEKGKDVELRCDPISGHTALYWYRQSLGQGLEFLIYFQGNSAPDKSGLPSDRFSAERTGGSVSTLTIQRTQQEDSAVYLCASSKPGGTINSPLHFGNGTRLTVT.

This clone was observed a handful of times. The chain links TRBV9 to TRBJ2-2, with D uncertain. V was cut by 0 bases and J by 7 bases, with 7 bases left in between. Germline V gives CDR1 SGDLS, CDR2 YYNGEE. The CDR3 totals 13 residues. The chain's CDR3 is CASSVGPDGELFF. Written as DNA, the CDR3 is TGTGCCAGCAGCGTAGGGCCTGACGGGGAGCTGTTTTTT.

This chain joins TRBV7-2 and TRBJ2-3, with D perhaps matching TRBD2 (5 bases). Germline V gene data show CDR1 as SGHTA and CDR2 as FQGNSA. The CDR3 totals 14 residues. V was cut by 5 bases and J by 3 bases, with 12 bases left in between. The CDR3 is CASSEFGLTDTQYF. In DNA form, the CDR3 reads TGTGCCAGCAGCGAATTCGGACTTACAGATACGCAGTATTTT.

The chain is built from TRBV4-1 and TRBJ1-2; D is unresolved. This CDR3 contains 14 residues. V lost 1 base and J lost 6, with 12 bases in between. Per the germline V gene, CDR1 is MGHRA and CDR2 is YSYEKL. DNA of the CDR3: TGCGCCAGCAGCCAAGCCGCACAGCACGATGGCTACACCTTC. Residues: CASSQAAQHDGYTF.

The J gene is TRBJ1-1, the V gene TRBV7-3; D unresolved. Trimming removed 5 bases at V and 4 bases at J, with 14 bases between. CDR3 length: 14 residues. Germline V gene sequence: CDR1 SGHTA, CDR2 FQGTGA. The CDR3, as DNA: TGTGCCAGCAGCCCTAACAGAATCTCCACTGAAGCTTTCTTT. This gives the protein CASSPNRISTEAFF.

The chain recombines TRBV19 with TRBJ1-1; a possible D gene is TRBD1 (5 bases). CDR1 is LNHDA and CDR2 is SQIVND in the germline V gene (reference sequence). V shed 0 bases and J shed 12 bases, with 11 bases lying between them. The CDR3 is made up of 12 amino acids. CDR3 residues: CASSIDRVRPFF. CDR3 sequence (DNA): TGTGCCAGTAGTATAGACAGGGTGAGGCCTTTCTTT. Filled out from reference TRBV19 and TRBJ1-1, the complete variable domain reads DGGITQSPKYLFRKEGQNVTLSCEQNLNHDAMYWYRQDPGQGLRLIYYSQIVNDFQKGDIAEGYSVSREKKESFPLTVTSAQKNPTAFYLCASSIDRVRPFFGQGTRLTVV.

This chain links TRBV4-2 with TRBJ1-5, with D possibly being TRBD1 (6 bases). The germline CDR1 and CDR2 sequences are LGHNA and YNFKEQ. This CDR3 comprises 15 residues. Trimming pared 0 bases from V and 4 bases from J, leaving 10 bases between. CDR3: CASSQEGQLNQPQHF. The DNA of the CDR3 is TGTGCCAGCAGCCAAGAAGGACAGCTAAATCAGCCCCAGCATTTT.

The V call is TRBV19, the J call TRBJ1-6; no clear D gene. The CDR3 is 14 residues long. The V gene's germline CDR1 is LNHDA and CDR2 SQIVND (reference sequence). With 3 bases removed from V and 9 bases from J, the gap between germline ends came to 12 bases. CDR3 loop: CASSIDGDSSPLHF. CDR3 coding DNA: TGTGCCAGTAGTATCGACGGGGATAGTTCACCCCTCCACTTT.

The CDR3 sequence is CASSARLAGYHEQYF. CDR3 in DNA: TGTGCCAGCAGCGCCCGACTAGCGGGGTACCACGAGCAGTACTTC. The chain employs TRBV4-2 and TRBJ2-7, with 11 bases aligning to TRBD2. Germline CDR1 is LGHNA and CDR2 is YNFKEQ. Trimming removed 5 bases from V and 5 bases from J; junction bases left unmatched: 8. There are 15 residues in the CDR3.

The chain uses TRBV19 and TRBJ1-3; 7 positions match TRBD1. The CDR3 contains 16 residues. Trimming at V came to 5 bases and at J to 0 bases, leaving 7 bases not matched to a gene. Per germline, CDR1 LNHDA and CDR2 SQIVND (reference sequence). DNA of the CDR3: TGTGCCAGTAGTTCGAGGACAGGAGACTCTGGAAACACCATATATTTT. Its translation is CASSSRTGDSGNTIYF.

V usage is TRBV4-1 and J usage is TRBJ2-5; 8 positions agree with TRBD2. J lost 0 bases, V lost 2 bases, and 11 bases had no gene match. This CDR3 is 18 amino acids long. Germline CDR1 MGHRA, CDR2 YSYEKL. In DNA form, the CDR3 reads TGCGCCAGCAGCCAATGGGGCCGGGGGGGGAAGTACCAAGAGACCCAGTACTTC. The encoded protein is CASSQWGRGGKYQETQYF.

The chain joins TRBV27 to TRBJ1-5, with TRBD1 matching 8 bases. CDR1 is MNHEY, CDR2 SMNVEV, per germline (reference sequence). The CDR3 spans 17 residues. V lost 6 bases, J lost 1 base, and 11 bases stayed unmatched. The CDR3 bases are TGTGCCAGCAGCCCGGACAGGGTCGGAGGAAGCAATCAGCCCCAGCATTTT. Translating it yields CASSPDRVGGSNQPQHF.

A word on this clone: Its ends do not fully match the called genes, so a read error is possible. This chain links TRBV7-7 with TRBJ2-5, with TRBD2 as a possible D gene (7 bases). CDR1 and CDR2 (germline): SSHAT, FNYEAQ (reference sequence). This CDR3 comprises 15 residues. The CDR3 sequence is CASSLAGGLQETQYF. CDR3 in DNA: TGTGCTAGCAGCTTAGCCGGGGGGCTCCAAGAGACCCAGTACTTC.

A few counts support this clone. The rearrangement links TRBV5-5 to TRBJ2-3; 11 positions match TRBD2. The CDR3 spans 15 residues. The germline gives CDR1 SGHKS, CDR2 YYEKEE (reference sequence). V shed 5 bases and J 0 bases; nucleotides not matched to a gene: 2. Here the CDR3 reads CASRGTSGSTDTQYF. The CDR3 bases are TGTGCCAGCAGAGGGACTAGCGGTAGCACAGATACGCAGTATTTT.

The rearrangement links TRBV5-1 to TRBJ2-3, with 8 bases lining up with TRBD2. V was clipped by 2 bases and J by 1 base; unmatched bases: 6. This CDR3 contains 16 residues. Germline V lookup: CDR1 SGHRS, CDR2 YFSETQ. The CDR3 spells CASSFFLAGRTDTQYF. The CDR3 DNA reads as TGCGCCAGCAGCTTCTTTCTAGCGGGCCGCACAGATACGCAGTATTTT.

The V and J genes are TRBV7-9 and TRBJ1-1; unclear D gene. V was clipped by 4 bases and J by 6 bases, with 18 bases between them. The germline gives CDR1 SEHNR, CDR2 FQNEAQ (reference sequence). The CDR3 is made up of 15 amino acids. CDR3 nucleotide sequence: TGTGCCAGCAGCTCTAGATATAACCTAAGGCCTGAAGCTTTCTTT. It codes for CASSSRYNLRPEAFF.

The sample holds one count of this clone. The V call is TRBV10-1, the J call TRBJ2-3, with D possibly being TRBD2 (7 bases). The CDR3 is 14 residues long. The germline V gene has CDR1 WNHNN and CDR2 SYGVQD (reference sequence). With 5 bases removed from V and 4 bases from J, the gap between germline ends came to 13 bases. The DNA for the CDR3 is TGCGCCAGCAGTCCTGGGGGGGCCGCAGATACGCAGTATTTT. This sequence encodes CASSPGGAADTQYF.

The rearrangement joins TRBV9 to TRBJ1-6; 8 positions agree with TRBD1. Looked up from germline, CDR1 is SGDLS and CDR2 is YYNGEE. V trimming: 3 bases; J trimming: 3 bases; junction bases outside the gene matches: 2. This CDR3 spans 15 amino acids. CDR3 nucleotide sequence: TGTGCCAGCAGCGAGACAGGGGACTATAATTCACCCCTCCACTTT. Amino acids: CASSETGDYNSPLHF.

Details on this clone: A single base separates this from a much larger clone, so it may be a read error. The chain links TRBV12-3 or TRBV12-4 to TRBJ1-1, with 9 bases matching TRBD1. The CDR3 consists of 12 residues. The trim removed 6 bases at V and 6 bases at J, leaving 2 bases unmatched. The CDR3 here is CASSRTGAEAFF. Here the CDR3 DNA reads TGTGCCAGCAGCAGGACAGGGGCTGAAGCTTTCTTT.

The rearrangement joins TRBV5-1 to TRBJ1-4; TRBD1 aligns across 11 bases. Germline CDR1 SGHRS, CDR2 YFSETQ. J gave up 8 bases and V 1 base, and 4 bases lay outside the gene matches. This CDR3 has 15 amino acids. CDR3 sequence reads: CASSLTWDRGEKLFF. The CDR3 bases are TGCGCCAGCAGCTTGACCTGGGACAGGGGGGAAAAACTGTTTTTT. The whole variable domain, remainder taken from reference TRBV5-1 and TRBJ1-4, is KAGVTQTPRYLIKTRGQQVTLSCSPISGHRSVSWYQQTPGQGLQFLFEYFSETQRNKGNFPGRFSGRQFSNSRSEMNVSTLELGDSALYLCASSLTWDRGEKLFFGSGTQLSVL.

The rearrangement joins TRBV12-3 or TRBV12-4 to TRBJ2-1, with D unclear. The CDR3 is made up of 13 amino acids. The V gene lost 7 bases and the J gene lost 2 bases, with 9 bases spanning the gap. The CDR3 protein is CASNDFTYNEQFF. The CDR3 DNA is TGTGCCAGCAATGACTTCACCTACAATGAGCAGTTCTTC.

The chain uses TRBV5-1 and TRBJ2-5; 8 bases align to TRBD2. The CDR3 length is 16 residues. The junction had 9 bases not matched to a gene; V was cut back by 0 bases and J by 5 bases. Germline V gene sequence: CDR1 SGHRS, CDR2 YFSETQ. The CDR3 sequence: CASSLGPSGGFETQYF. CDR3 nucleotide sequence: TGCGCCAGCAGCTTGGGGCCCAGCGGGGGATTTGAGACCCAGTACTTC.

J is TRBJ1-3 and V is TRBV18; D gene unclear. The V end lost 3 bases, the J end lost 0 bases, and 12 bases lay between the germline ends. Germline lookup yields CDR1 KGHSH and CDR2 LQKENI. The CDR3 has 16 residues. This CDR3 is CASSPTGFISGNTIYF. For the CDR3, the DNA is TGTGCCAGCTCACCGACGGGTTTTATCTCTGGAAACACCATATATTTT.

This rearrangement joins TRBV7-9 to TRBJ1-2; D gene uncertain. Trimming shortened V by 5 bases and J by 4 bases, and 17 bases separated the two germline ends. Germline V gene lookup returns CDR1 SEHNR and CDR2 FQNEAQ (reference sequence). The CDR3 contains 15 residues. The chain's CDR3 is CASSDDFRGGYGYTF. The CDR3 DNA sequence: TGTGCCAGCAGCGACGACTTTCGGGGTGGCTATGGCTACACCTTC.